This T cell receptor beta chain was identified in a study of blood T cells in healthy people across ages. Primed by a sample-barcoded 5' primer and a J-beta primer mix, a second PCR proceeded for roughly 7 to 12 cycles. TCRdb recomputed calls from the 5' RACE reads with MiXCR, one row per CDR3 protein. Among more than 750,000 distinct CDR3 sequences listed, around 29% were seen once. The same specimen was also included in a second study, on T cells of mothers and their children.

Source material: blood. This TCR was sampled from a woman between 40 and 55 years old in good health.

The CDR3 nucleotides read TGTGCCAGCAGCTTAACGGCAGATACGCAGCATTTT. Its protein product is CASSLTADTQHF. The V call is TRBV7-3, the J call TRBJ2-3; the D is unclear. The J call is doubtful: the DNA matches TRBJ1-5 better. This CDR3 region has 12 residues. CDR1 is SGHTA and CDR2 is FQGTGA in the germline V gene.